These T cell receptor beta chains were read from a single sample in a study of blood T cell repertoires in COVID-19. Sequencing used immunoSEQ multiplex PCR; TCRdb keeps in-frame clones, though not all of them. The sample lists about 310,000 clones, 75% to 90% occurring once. Sequenced: PBMCs or T cells enriched from blood (not recorded which). The receptors were gathered from a middle-aged woman who had recovered from COVID-19. Both conserved end residues are part of each CDR3. Fields, in order: J gene, clone size, V gene, D gene, CDR3 DNA, CDR3 protein. The D gene is left open where the match is weak. Not every row has a clone size; where given, it reads once, few, many or a size class.

TRBJ2-1	-	TRBV11-3	TRBD1	TGTGCCAGCAGCCACTTCCGGGACAGGGAGCCCTTCAATGAGCAGTTCTTC	CASSHFRDREPFNEQFF
TRBJ1-2	-	TRBV25-1	-	TGTGCCAGCAGTGATCCTTTCAGGGGCTATGGCTACACCTTC	CASSDPFRGYGYTF
TRBJ1-4	-	TRBV18	TRBD1	TGTGCCAGCTCACCTCAGGGGGGCTCAGCAACTAATGAAAAACTGTTTTTT	CASSPQGGSATNEKLFF
TRBJ1-5	-	TRBV28	-	TGTGCCAGCAGTTCTGGGGGCGCGGAGCGGTATAGCAATCAGCCCCAGCATTTT	CASSSGGAERYSNQPQHF
TRBJ1-3	-	TRBV10-3	-	TGTGCCATCAGTGAGTCATTCACGGGGTCCGGAAACACCATATATTTT	CAISESFTGSGNTIYF
TRBJ1-1	-	TRBV11-2	TRBD1	TGTGCCAGCAGCCCAGGGGGGACTGAAGCTTTCTTT	CASSPGGTEAFF
TRBJ2-1	-	TRBV4-3	TRBD2	TGCGCCAGCAGCCAAGAGGGCGCGGGAGTGAATGAGCAGTTCTTC	CASSQEGAGVNEQFF
TRBJ2-2	-	TRBV18	TRBD1	TGTGCCAGCTCACCCGTACAGGGGGCACACACCGGGGAGCTGTTTTTT	CASSPVQGAHTGELFF
TRBJ2-7	-	TRBV30	TRBD2	TGTGCCTGGGGCGACGGGAGGTACGAGCAGTACTTC	CAWGDGRYEQYF
TRBJ2-5	-	TRBV12-2	-	TGTGCAAGTCGCTTAGCGCACAGGGGCGGGTGGGAGACCCAGTACTTC	CASRLAHRGGWETQYF
TRBJ1-4	few	TRBV14	TRBD1	TGTGCCAGCAGCCCAGTGTGGGGGACAGGGCGCGAAAAACTGTTTTTT	CASSPVWGTGREKLFF
TRBJ1-2	-	TRBV19	-	TGTGCCAGTAGTATAGATCGCCAGTTCTATGGCTACACCTTC	CASSIDRQFYGYTF
TRBJ1-2	-	TRBV7-9	-	TGTGCCAGCAGCTTCCACAGCAACTATGGCTACACCTTC	CASSFHSNYGYTF
TRBJ2-1	-	TRBV30	TRBD2	TGTGCCTGGACGCGACGACTAGCCGAGGGTGGGAATGAGCAGTTCTTC	CAWTRRLAEGGNEQFF
TRBJ2-5	-	TRBV7-9	TRBD2	TGTGCCAGCAGCTTGGATGCTACGGGTGCGGGGGGAGAGACCCAGTACTTC	CASSLDATGAGGETQYF
TRBJ2-7	-	TRBV27	TRBD1	TGTGCCAGCAGCCTAAACCCCCCCGGGACAGGGGCCTACGAGCAGTACTTC	CASSLNPPGTGAYEQYF
TRBJ1-2	-	TRBV29-1	-	TGCAGCGTTGATGAATACCAAGGGGGTATCGGCTACACCTTC	CSVDEYQGGIGYTF
TRBJ2-1	once	TRBV7-9	TRBD1	TGTGCCAGCAGCTTAGGGGCAGGGGGCACCTACAATGAGCAGTTCTTC	CASSLGAGGTYNEQFF
TRBJ1-5	-	TRBV13	-	TGTGCCAGCAGCTTAGGGGGGCAGCCTAATAGCAATCAGCCCCAGCATTTT	CASSLGGQPNSNQPQHF
TRBJ1-4	-	TRBV28	TRBD1	TGTGCCAGCAGACCAGGGGGCTCAACTAATGAAAAACTGTTTTTT	CASRPGGSTNEKLFF
TRBJ2-5	-	TRBV7-2	TRBD2	TGTGCCAGCAGCTTAGCATTCGGGAGGTCCGAGACCCAGTACTTC	CASSLAFGRSETQYF
TRBJ1-2	-	TRBV19	-	TGTGCCAGCCTCCGGGACACGGATTCTTGGGTAAATGGCTACACCTTC	CASLRDTDSWVNGYTF
TRBJ2-1	-	TRBV2	-	TGTGCCAGCAGTCCCGGGAACGGTGACAATGAGCAGTTCTTC	CASSPGNGDNEQFF
TRBJ2-5	few	TRBV11-2	-	TGTGCCAGCAGGGACGCCGGGAGCGGGACCCAGTACTTC	CASRDAGSGTQYF
TRBJ2-4	-	TRBV23-1	-	TGCGCCAACCAGTGGGGGCGCCTAGCCAAAAACATTCAGTACTTC	CANQWGRLAKNIQYF
TRBJ2-1	-	TRBV27	-	TGTGCCAGCAGTTTATCAGCCAGCGGTCTCAATGAGCAGTTCTTC	CASSLSASGLNEQFF